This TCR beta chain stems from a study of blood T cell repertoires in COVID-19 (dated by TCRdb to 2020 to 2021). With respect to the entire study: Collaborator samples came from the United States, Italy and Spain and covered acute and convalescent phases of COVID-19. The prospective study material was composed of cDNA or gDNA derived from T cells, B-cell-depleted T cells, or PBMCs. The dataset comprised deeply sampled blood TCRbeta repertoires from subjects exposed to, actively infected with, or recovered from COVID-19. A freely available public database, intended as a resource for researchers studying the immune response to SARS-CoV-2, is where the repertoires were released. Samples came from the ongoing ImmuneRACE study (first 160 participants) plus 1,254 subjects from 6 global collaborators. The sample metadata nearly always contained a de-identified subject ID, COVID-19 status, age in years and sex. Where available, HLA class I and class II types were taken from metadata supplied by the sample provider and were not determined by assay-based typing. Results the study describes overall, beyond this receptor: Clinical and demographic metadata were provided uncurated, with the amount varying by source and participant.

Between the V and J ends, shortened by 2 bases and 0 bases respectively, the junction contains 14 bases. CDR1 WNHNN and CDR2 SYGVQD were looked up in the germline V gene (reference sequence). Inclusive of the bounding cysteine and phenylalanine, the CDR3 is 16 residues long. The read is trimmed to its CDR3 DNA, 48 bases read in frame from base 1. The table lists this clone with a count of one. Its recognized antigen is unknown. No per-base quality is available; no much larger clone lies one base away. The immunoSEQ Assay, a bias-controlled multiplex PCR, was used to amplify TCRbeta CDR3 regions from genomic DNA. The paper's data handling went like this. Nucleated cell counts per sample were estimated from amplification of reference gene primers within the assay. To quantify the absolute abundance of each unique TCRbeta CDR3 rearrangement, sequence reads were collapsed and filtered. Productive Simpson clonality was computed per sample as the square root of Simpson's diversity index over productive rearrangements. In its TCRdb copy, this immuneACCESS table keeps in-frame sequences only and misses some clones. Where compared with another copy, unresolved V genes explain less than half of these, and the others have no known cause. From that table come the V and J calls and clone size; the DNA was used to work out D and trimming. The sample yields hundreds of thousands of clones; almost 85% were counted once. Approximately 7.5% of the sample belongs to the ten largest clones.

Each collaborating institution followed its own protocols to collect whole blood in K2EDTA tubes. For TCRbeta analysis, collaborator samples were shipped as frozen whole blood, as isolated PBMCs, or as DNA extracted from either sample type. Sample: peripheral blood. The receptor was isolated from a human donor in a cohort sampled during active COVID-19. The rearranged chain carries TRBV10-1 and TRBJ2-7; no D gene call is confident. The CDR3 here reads CASSEGSGWNSYEQYF. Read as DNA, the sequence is TGCGCCAGCAGTGAGGGTTCAGGTTGGAACTCCTACGAGCAGTACTTC.